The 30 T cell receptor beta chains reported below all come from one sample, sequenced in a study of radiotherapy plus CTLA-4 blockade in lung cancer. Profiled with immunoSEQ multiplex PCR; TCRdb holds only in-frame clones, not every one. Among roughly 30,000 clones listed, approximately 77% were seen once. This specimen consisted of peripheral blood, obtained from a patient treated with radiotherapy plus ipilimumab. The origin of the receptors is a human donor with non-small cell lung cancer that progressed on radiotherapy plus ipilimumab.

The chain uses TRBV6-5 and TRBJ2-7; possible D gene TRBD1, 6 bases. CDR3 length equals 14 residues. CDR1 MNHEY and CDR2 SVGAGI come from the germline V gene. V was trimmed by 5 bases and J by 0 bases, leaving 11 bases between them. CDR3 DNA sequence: TGTGCCAGCAGTCTGGACAGTAGCTCCTACGAGCAGTACTTC. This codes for CASSLDSSSYEQYF.

DNA for the CDR3: TGTGCCAGCAGCCAAGTCACGGGAGGTGAGCAGTTCTTC. It encodes CASSQVTGGEQFF. The rearrangement links TRBV14 to TRBJ2-1; 7 bases fit TRBD2. Germline V CDR1 and CDR2: SGHDN, FVKESK. The V and J ends lost 1 base and 9 bases, in that order; junction bases with no gene match: 3. The CDR3 loop spans 13 amino acids. The variable domain in full, completed from reference TRBV14 and TRBJ2-1, reads EAGVTQFPSHSVIEKGQTVTLRCDPISGHDNLYWYRRVMGKEIKFLLHFVKESKQDESGMPNNRFLAERTGGTYSTLKVQPAELEDSGVYFCASSQVTGGEQFFGPGTRLTVL.

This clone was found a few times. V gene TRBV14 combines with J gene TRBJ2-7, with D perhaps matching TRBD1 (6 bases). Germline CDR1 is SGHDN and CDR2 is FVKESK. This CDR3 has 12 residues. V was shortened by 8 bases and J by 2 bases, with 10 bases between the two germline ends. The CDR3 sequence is CASGQGTYEQYF. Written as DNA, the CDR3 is TGTGCCAGCGGGCAGGGGACCTACGAGCAGTACTTC.

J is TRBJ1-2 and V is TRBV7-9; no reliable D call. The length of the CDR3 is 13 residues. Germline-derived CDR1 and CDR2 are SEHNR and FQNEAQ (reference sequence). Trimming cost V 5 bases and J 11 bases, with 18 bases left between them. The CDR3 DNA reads TGTGCCAGCAGCCCCTCCCTTCCGCAGGCATACACCTTC. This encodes CASSPSLPQAYTF.

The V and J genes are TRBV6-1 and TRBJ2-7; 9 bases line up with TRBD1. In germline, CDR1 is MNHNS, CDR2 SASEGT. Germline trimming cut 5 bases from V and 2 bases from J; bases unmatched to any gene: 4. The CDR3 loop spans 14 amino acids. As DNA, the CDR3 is TGTGCCAGCAGTATGACAGGGGGGACCTACGAGCAGTACTTC. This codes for CASSMTGGTYEQYF.

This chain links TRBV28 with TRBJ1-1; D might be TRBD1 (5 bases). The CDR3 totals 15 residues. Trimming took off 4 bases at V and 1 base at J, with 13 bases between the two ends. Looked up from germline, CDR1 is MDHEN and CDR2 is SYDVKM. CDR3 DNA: TGTGCCAGCAGTTATTGGGGGAGGGGGAACACTGAAGCTTTCTTT. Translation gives CASSYWGRGNTEAFF.

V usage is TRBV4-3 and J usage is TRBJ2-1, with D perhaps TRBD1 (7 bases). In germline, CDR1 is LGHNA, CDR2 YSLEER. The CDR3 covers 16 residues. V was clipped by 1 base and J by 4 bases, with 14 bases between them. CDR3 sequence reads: CASSQGGDRAYNEQFF. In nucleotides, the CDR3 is TGCGCCAGCAGCCAAGGGGGGGACAGAGCTTACAATGAGCAGTTCTTC.

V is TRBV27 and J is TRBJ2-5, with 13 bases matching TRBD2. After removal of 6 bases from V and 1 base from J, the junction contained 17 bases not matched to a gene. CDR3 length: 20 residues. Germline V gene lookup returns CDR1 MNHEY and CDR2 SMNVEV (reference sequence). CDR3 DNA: TGTGCCAGCAGAGCGGGACAGGGGCGACTAGCGGGAGGTTCCCAAGAGACCCAGTACTTC. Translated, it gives CASRAGQGRLAGGSQETQYF.

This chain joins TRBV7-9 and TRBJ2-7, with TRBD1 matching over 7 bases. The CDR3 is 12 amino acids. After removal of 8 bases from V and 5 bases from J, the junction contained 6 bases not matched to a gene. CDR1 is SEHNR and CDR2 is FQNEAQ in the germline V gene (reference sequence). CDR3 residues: CASRQGANEQYF. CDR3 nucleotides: TGTGCCAGCCGACAGGGAGCCAACGAGCAGTACTTC.

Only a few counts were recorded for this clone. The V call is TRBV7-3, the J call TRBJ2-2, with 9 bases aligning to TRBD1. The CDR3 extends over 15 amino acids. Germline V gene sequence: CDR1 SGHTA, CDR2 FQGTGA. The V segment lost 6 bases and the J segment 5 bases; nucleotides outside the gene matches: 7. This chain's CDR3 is CASRMGTGRTGELFF. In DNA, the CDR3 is TGTGCCAGCAGGATGGGGACAGGGAGAACCGGGGAGCTGTTTTTT.

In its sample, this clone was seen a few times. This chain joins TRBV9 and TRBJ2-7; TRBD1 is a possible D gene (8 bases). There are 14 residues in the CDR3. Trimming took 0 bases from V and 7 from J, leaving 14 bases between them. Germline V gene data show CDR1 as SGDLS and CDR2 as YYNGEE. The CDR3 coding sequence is TGTGCCAGCAGCGTAGAGTACAGGGGGGGAGAGCAGTACTTC. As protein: CASSVEYRGGEQYF.

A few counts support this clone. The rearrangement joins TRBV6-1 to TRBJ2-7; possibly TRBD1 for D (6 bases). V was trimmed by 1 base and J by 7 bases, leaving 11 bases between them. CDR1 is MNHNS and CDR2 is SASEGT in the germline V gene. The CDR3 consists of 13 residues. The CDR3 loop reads CASSEGQVGEQYF. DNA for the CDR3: TGTGCCAGCAGTGAAGGACAGGTGGGAGAGCAGTACTTC.

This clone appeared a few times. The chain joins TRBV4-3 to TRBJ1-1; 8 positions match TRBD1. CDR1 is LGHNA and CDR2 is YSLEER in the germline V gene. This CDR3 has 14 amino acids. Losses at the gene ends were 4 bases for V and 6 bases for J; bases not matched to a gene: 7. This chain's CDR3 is CASSPPQGAAEAFF. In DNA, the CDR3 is TGCGCCAGCAGCCCCCCCCAGGGGGCGGCTGAAGCTTTCTTT.

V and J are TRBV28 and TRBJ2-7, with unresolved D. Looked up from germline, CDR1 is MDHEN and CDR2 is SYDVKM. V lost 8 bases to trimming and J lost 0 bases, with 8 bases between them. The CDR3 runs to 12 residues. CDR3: CASRRASYEQYF. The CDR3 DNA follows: TGTGCCAGCCGCCGGGCCTCCTACGAGCAGTACTTC.

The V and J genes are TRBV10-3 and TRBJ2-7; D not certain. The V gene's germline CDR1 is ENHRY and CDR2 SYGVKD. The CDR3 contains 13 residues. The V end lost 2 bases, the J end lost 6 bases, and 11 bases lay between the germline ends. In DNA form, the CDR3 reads TGTGCCATCAGTGAGCGGGCCCTGGGCGAGCAGTACTTC. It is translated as CAISERALGEQYF.

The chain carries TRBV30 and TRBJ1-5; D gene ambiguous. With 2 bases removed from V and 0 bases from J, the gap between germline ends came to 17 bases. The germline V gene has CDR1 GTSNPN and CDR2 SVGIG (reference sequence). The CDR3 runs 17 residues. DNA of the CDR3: TGTGCCTGGAGTCCCGCTCGGACGTCAGATAGCAATCAGCCCCAGCATTTT. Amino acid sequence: CAWSPARTSDSNQPQHF.

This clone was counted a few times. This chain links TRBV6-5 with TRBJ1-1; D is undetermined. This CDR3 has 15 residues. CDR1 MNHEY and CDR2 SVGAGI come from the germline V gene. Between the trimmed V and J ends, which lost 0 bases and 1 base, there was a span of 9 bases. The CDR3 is CASSYSSTANTEAFF. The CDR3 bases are TGTGCCAGCAGTTACTCAAGCACAGCGAACACTGAAGCTTTCTTT.

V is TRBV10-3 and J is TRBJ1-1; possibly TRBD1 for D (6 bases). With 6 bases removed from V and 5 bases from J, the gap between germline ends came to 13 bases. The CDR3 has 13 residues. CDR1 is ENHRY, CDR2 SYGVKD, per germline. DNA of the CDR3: TGTGCCATCAGGGACAGCATGGGGACTGAAGCTTTCTTT. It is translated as CAIRDSMGTEAFF.

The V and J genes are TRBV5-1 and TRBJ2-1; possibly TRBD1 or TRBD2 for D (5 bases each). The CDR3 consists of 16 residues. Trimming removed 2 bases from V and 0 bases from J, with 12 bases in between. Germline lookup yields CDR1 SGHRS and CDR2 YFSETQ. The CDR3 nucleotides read TGCGCCAGCAGCTTTGTTGGGGGAAGCTCCTACAATGAGCAGTTCTTC. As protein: CASSFVGGSSYNEQFF.

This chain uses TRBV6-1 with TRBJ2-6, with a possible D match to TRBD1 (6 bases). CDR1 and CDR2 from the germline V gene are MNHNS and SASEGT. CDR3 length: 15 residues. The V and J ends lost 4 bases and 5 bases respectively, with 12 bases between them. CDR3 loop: CASSAGAGRANVLTF. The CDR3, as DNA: TGTGCCAGCAGTGCAGGGGCAGGAAGGGCCAACGTCCTGACTTTC.

The CDR3 bases are TGTGCCTGGAGTGGCGGGGGGCTGGATACGCAGTATTTT. Protein sequence: CAWSGGGLDTQYF. This chain connects TRBV30 to TRBJ2-3, with TRBD2 identical over 8 bases. The CDR3 runs 13 residues. Trimming cost V 1 base and J 6 bases; bases outside gene matches: 3. Germline V CDR1 and CDR2: GTSNPN, SVGIG (reference sequence).

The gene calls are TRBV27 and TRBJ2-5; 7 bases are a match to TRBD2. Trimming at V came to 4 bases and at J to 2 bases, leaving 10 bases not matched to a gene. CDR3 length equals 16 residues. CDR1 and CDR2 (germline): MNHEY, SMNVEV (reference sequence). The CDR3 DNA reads TGTGCCAGCAGTTCCCTTGCGGGAGCGGGTCAAGAGACCCAGTACTTC. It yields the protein CASSSLAGAGQETQYF.

CDR3 sequence: CASTVSGGATGELFF. CDR3 in DNA: TGTGCCAGCACGGTTAGCGGGGGGGCCACCGGGGAGCTGTTTTTT. The chain combines TRBV2 with TRBJ2-2; 11 nucleotides line up with TRBD2. Germline V gene data show CDR1 as SNHLY and CDR2 as FYNNEI. The V segment lost 7 bases and the J segment 4 bases; nucleotides outside the gene matches: 5. The CDR3 is 15 residues long.

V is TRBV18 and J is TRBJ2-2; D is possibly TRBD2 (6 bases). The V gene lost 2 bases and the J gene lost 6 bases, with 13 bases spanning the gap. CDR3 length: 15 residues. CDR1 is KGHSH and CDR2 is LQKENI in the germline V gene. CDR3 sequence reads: CASSPTGDPAGELFF. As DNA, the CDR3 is TGTGCCAGCTCACCAACGGGGGATCCGGCCGGGGAGCTGTTTTTT.

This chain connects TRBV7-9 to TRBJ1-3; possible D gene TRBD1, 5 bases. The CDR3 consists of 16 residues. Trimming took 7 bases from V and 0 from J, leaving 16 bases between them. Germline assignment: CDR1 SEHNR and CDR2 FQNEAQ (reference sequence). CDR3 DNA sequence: TGTGCCAGCACCGAGTCGGGGGGTCACTCTGGAAACACCATATATTTT. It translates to CASTESGGHSGNTIYF.

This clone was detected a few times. CDR3 bases: TGTGCCATCAGTGAGTCCGAGGGACAGGGCAACACTGAAGCTTTCTTT. Translation: CAISESEGQGNTEAFF. The chain is built from TRBV10-3 and TRBJ1-1, with 9 nucleotides matching TRBD1. CDR1 and CDR2 from the germline V gene are ENHRY and SYGVKD. After removal of 0 bases from V and 2 bases from J, the junction contained 4 bases not matched to a gene. The CDR3 consists of 16 residues.

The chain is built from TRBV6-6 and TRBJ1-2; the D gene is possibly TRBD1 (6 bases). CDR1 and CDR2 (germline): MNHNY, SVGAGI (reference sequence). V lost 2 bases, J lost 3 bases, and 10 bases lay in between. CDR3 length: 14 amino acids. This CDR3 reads CASSYQAGDYGYTF. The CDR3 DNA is TGTGCCAGCAGTTACCAGGCAGGGGACTATGGCTACACCTTC.

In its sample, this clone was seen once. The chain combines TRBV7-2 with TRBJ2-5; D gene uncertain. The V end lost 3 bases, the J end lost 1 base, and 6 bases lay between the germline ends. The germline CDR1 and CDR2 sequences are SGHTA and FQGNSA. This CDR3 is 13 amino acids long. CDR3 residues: CASSLRSQETQYF. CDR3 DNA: TGTGCCAGCAGCTTGAGGTCCCAAGAGACCCAGTACTTC.

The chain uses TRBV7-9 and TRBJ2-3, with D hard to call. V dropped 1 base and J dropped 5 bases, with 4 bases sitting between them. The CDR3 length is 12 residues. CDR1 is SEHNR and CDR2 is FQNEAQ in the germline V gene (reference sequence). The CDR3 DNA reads TGTGCCAGCAGCTTAGTTCAAGATACGCAGTATTTT. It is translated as CASSLVQDTQYF. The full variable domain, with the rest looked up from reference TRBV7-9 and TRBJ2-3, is DTGVSQNPRHKITKRGQNVTFRCDPISEHNRLYWYRQTLGQGPEFLTYFQNEAQLEKSRLLSDRFSAERPKGSFSTLEIQRTEQGDSAMYLCASSLVQDTQYFGPGTRLTVL.

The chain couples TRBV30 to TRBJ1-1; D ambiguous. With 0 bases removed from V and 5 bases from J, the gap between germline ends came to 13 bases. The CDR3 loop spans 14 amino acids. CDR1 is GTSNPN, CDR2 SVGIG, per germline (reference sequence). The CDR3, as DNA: TGTGCCTGGAGTGTTTATGGCGGGAGTACTGAAGCTTTCTTT. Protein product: CAWSVYGGSTEAFF.